This TCR beta chain came from a study of blood T cell repertoires in COVID-19. Study as a whole: The United States, Italy and Spain provided the acute and convalescent COVID-19 samples.

Clones were sequenced by immunoSEQ multiplex PCR, and TCRdb holds only the in-frame ones, with some missing. The table has some 190,000 clones, 75% to 85% seen once; the top ten hold roughly 6.7%. V lost 6 bases and J lost 4, with 12 bases in between. Germline V gene sequence: CDR1 MGHRA, CDR2 YSYEKL. The CDR3 loop spans 14 amino acids. Sequenced sample: peripheral blood. The receptor's source is a man aged 55 to 70 with acute or convalescent COVID-19. V is TRBV4-1 and J is TRBJ1-4; D gene uncertain. CDR3 residues: CASRRAEDNEKLFF. The CDR3 bases are TGCGCCAGCAGGAGGGCAGAAGATAATGAAAAACTGTTTTTT.